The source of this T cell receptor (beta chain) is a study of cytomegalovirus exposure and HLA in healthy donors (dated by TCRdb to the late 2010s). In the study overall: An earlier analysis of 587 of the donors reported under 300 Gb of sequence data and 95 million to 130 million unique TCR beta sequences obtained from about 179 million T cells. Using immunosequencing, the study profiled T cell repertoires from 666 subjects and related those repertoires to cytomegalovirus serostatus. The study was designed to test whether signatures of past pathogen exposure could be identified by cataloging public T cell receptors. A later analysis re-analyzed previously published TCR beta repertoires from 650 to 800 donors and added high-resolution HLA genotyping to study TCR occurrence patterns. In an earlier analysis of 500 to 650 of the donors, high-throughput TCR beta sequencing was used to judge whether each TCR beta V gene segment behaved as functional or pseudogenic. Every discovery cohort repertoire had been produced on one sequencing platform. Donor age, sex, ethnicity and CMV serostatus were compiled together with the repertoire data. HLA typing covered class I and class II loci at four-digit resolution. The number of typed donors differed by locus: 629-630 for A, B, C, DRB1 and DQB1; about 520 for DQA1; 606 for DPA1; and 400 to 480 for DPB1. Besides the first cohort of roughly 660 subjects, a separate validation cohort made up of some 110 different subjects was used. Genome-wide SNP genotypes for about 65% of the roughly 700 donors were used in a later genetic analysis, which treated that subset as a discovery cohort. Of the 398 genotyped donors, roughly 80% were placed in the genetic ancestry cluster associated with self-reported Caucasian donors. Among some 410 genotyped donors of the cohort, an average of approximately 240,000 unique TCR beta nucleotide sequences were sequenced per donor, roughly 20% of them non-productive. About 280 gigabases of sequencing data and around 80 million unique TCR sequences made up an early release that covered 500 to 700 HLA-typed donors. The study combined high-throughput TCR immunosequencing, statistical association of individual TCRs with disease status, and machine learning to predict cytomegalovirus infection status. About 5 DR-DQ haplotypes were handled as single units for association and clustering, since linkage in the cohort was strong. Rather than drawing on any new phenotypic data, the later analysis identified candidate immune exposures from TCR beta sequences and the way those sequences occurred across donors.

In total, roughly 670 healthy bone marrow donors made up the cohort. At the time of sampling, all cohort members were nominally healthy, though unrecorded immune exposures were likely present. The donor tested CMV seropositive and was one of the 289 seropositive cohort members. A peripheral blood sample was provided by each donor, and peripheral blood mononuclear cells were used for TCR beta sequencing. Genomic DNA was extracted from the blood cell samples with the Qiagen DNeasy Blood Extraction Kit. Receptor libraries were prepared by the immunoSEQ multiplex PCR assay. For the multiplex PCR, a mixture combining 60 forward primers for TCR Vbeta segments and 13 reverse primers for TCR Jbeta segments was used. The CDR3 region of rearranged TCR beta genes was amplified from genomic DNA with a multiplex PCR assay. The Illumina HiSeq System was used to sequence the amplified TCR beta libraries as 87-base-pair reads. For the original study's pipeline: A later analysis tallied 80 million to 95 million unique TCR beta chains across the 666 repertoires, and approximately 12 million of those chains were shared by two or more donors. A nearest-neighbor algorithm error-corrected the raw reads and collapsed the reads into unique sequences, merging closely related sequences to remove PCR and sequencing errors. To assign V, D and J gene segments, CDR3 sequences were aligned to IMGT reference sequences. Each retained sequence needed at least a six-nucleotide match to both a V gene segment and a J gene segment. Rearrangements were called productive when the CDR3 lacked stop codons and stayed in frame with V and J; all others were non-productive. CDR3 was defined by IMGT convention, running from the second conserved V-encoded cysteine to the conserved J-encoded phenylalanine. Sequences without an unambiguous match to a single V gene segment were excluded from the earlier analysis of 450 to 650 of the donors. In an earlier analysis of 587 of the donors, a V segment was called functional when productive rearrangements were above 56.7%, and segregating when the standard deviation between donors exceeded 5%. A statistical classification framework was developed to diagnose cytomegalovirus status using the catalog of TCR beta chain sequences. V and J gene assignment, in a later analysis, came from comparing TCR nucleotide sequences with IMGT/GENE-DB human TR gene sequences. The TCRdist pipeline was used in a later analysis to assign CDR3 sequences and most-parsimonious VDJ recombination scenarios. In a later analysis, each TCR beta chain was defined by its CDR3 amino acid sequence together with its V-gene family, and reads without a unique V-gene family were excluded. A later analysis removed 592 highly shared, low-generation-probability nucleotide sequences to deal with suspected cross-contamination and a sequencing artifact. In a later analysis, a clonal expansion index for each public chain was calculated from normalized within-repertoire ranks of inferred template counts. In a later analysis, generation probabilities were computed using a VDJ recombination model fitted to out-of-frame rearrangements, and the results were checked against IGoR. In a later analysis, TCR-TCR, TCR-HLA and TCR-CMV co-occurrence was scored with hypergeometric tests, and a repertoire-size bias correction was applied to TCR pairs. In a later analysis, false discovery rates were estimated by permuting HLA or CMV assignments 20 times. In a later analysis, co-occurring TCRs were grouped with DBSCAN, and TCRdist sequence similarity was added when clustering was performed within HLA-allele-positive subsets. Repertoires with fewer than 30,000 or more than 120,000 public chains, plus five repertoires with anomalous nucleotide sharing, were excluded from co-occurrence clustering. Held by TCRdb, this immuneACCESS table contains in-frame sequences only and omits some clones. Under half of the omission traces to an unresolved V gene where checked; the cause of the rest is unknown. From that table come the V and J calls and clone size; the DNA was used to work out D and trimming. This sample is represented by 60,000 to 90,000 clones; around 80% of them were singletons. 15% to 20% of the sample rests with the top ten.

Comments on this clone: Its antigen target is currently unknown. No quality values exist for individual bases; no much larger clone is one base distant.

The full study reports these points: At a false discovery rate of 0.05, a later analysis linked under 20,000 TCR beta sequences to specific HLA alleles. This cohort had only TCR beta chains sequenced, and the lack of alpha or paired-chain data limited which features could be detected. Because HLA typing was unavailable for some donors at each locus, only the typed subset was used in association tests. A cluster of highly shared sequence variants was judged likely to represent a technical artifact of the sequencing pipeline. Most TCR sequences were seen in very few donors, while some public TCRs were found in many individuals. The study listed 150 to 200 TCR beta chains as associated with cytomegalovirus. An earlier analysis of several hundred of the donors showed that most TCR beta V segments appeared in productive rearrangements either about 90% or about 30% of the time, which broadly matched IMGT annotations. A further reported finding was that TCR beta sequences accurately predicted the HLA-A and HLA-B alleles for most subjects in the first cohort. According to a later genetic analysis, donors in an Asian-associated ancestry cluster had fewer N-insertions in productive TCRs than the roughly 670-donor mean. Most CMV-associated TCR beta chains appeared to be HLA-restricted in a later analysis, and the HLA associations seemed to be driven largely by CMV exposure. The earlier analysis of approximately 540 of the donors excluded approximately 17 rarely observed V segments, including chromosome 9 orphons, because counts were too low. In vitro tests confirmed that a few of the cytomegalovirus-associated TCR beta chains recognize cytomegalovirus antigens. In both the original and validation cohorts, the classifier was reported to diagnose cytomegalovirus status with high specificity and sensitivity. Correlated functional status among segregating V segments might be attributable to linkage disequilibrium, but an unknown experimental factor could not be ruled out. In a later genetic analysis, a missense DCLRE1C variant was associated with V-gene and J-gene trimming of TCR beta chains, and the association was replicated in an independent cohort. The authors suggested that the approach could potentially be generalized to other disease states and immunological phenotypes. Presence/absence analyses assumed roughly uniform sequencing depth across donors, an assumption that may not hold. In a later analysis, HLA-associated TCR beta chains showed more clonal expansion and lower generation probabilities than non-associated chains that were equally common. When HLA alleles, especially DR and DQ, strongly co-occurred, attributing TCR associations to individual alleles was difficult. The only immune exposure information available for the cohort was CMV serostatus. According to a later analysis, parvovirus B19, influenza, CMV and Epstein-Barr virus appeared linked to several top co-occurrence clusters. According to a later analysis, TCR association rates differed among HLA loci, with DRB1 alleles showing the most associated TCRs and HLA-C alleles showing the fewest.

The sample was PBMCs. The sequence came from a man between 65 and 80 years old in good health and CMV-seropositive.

The DNA sequence is as follows: TGTGCCAGCCGCCGAGGCGGGGGGGCCAACGGGGAGCTGTTTTTT. This is translated as CASRRGGGANGELFF. Here the chain combines TRBV9 and TRBJ2-2; the junction holds 9 bases that match TRBD2. There are 15 amino acids in the CDR3, from cysteine to phenylalanine inclusive. The retained sequence is limited to the CDR3, 45 bases, with the frame set at the first base. Clipping removes 7 bases from V and 7 bases from J, with 11 as the unmatched junction base count. CDR1 and CDR2, looked up from the germline V gene, are SGDLS and YYNGEE.